The 16 T cell receptor beta chains listed next were all sequenced from one sample in a study of monozygotic twins with cystic fibrosis (dated by TCRdb to about 2021). Receptor amplification or capture employed the immunoSEQ multiplex PCR assay. As stored in TCRdb, this immuneACCESS dataset retains in-frame rearrangements with V and J assigned. A fraction of the clones does not appear; measured against another copy, unresolved V genes explain less than half of the discrepancy, and the remainder lacks a known reason. The sample table lists about 11,000 clones, 85% of them with a count of one. The ten biggest clones cover 0.45% to 0.6% of the sample. The specimen sequenced was blood. These receptors came from a young man with cystic fibrosis.

V gene TRBV29-1 combines with J gene TRBJ2-7; 10 bases fit TRBD1. After removal of 4 bases from V and 4 bases from J, the junction contained 1 base not matched to a gene. Germline lookup yields CDR1 SQVTM and CDR2 ANQGSEA. The CDR3 totals 12 residues. The CDR3 spells CSVGDRGYEQYF. CDR3 bases: TGCAGCGTTGGGGACAGGGGTTACGAGCAGTACTTC.

The chain is built from TRBV19 and TRBJ2-1, with 8 bases identical to TRBD1. With 4 bases clipped from V and 1 base from J, the junction kept 6 bases outside the gene matches. CDR1 is LNHDA and CDR2 is SQIVND in the germline V gene (reference sequence). The CDR3 spans 16 residues. The CDR3 bases are TGTGCCAGTAGTACCCGACAGGGGTTATCCTACAATGAGCAGTTCTTC. Its translation is CASSTRQGLSYNEQFF.

This chain joins TRBV5-6 and TRBJ1-2, with unresolved D. The V gene lost 1 base and the J gene lost 5 bases, with 12 bases spanning the gap. CDR1 and CDR2 from the germline V gene are SGHDT and YYEEEE. The CDR3 is 14 residues long. CDR3 residues: CASSLNVGWYGYTF. CDR3 bases: TGTGCCAGCAGCTTGAACGTAGGATGGTATGGCTACACCTTC.

This chain connects TRBV5-1 to TRBJ2-3, with a possible D match to TRBD2 (6 bases). Germline V gene sequence: CDR1 SGHRS, CDR2 YFSETQ. The CDR3 is made up of 18 amino acids. Trimming shortened V by 0 bases and J by 0 bases, and 17 bases separated the two germline ends. The CDR3 DNA reads as TGCGCCAGCAGCTTGGCTACCCCAAGCGGGCCTAGCACAGATACGCAGTATTTT. Translating it yields CASSLATPSGPSTDTQYF.

The chain recombines TRBV19 with TRBJ2-5; D is perhaps TRBD2 (6 bases). CDR1 and CDR2 from the germline V gene are LNHDA and SQIVND (reference sequence). The V end was cut by 7 bases, the J end by 2 bases, with 11 bases between. This CDR3 region has 13 residues. CDR3 coding DNA: TGTGCCAGTAACTCGGGGGTACAAGAGACCCAGTACTTC. Translated: CASNSGVQETQYF.

The chain is built from TRBV6-6 and TRBJ1-2; TRBD1 matches 8 bases. The CDR3 is 13 residues long. Looked up from germline, CDR1 is MNHNY and CDR2 is SVGAGI (reference sequence). The trim removed 8 bases at V and 0 bases at J, leaving 2 bases unmatched. The CDR3 DNA follows: TGTGCCAGCCAGGGGGCCGCTAACTATGGCTACACCTTC. Protein product: CASQGAANYGYTF.

The chain combines TRBV5-4 with TRBJ2-5, with no clear D. The assigned J gene may be wrong: the sequence end matches TRBJ2-7 better. Germline values: CDR1 SGHNT, CDR2 YYREEE (reference sequence). The CDR3 sequence is 13 residues long. The CDR3 here is CASSLDHSYEQYF. CDR3 nucleotide sequence: TGTGCCAGCAGCTTGGACCACTCCTACGAGCAGTACTTC.

The chain recombines TRBV6-5 with TRBJ1-2; 7 nucleotides agree with TRBD1. Looked up from germline, CDR1 is MNHEY and CDR2 is SVGAGI. J lost 3 bases, V lost 4 bases, and 5 bases had no gene match. This CDR3 contains 14 residues. In DNA form, the CDR3 reads TGTGCCAGCAGTTTACAGGGGAGGGACTATGGCTACACCTTC. This sequence encodes CASSLQGRDYGYTF.

This clone was counted a single time. V gene TRBV19 combines with J gene TRBJ1-5; D is unresolved. The germline V and J ends were trimmed by 1 base and 5 bases, with 15 bases remaining between them. This CDR3 is built from 16 residues. Germline values: CDR1 LNHDA, CDR2 SQIVND (reference sequence). CDR3 DNA sequence: TGTGCCAGTAGTATAGTAGCAGCAGAAGGGTATCAGCCCCAGCATTTT. It codes for CASSIVAAEGYQPQHF.

CDR3: CASKPGHTEAFF. CDR3 DNA: TGTGCCAGCAAACCGGGGCACACTGAAGCTTTCTTT. The genes are TRBV2 and TRBJ1-1; D might be TRBD1 (5 bases). Between the trimmed V and J ends, which lost 7 bases and 3 bases, there was a span of 9 bases. The length of the CDR3 is 12 residues. Germline V gene lookup returns CDR1 SNHLY and CDR2 FYNNEI. The whole variable domain, remainder taken from reference TRBV2 and TRBJ1-1, is EPEVTQTPSHQVTQMGQEVILRCVPISNHLYFYWYRQILGQKVEFLVSFYNNEISEKSEIFDDQFSVERPDGSNFTLKIRSTKLEDSAMYFCASKPGHTEAFFGQGTRLTVV.

V usage is TRBV7-2 and J usage is TRBJ2-3; D is possibly TRBD2 (6 bases). In germline, CDR1 is SGHTA, CDR2 FQGNSA. V lost 1 base and J lost 5, with 19 bases in between. This CDR3 region has 17 residues. CDR3 region: CASSLVAGSRAGDTQYF. For the CDR3, the DNA is TGTGCCAGCAGCTTAGTGGCGGGGTCACGTGCAGGAGATACGCAGTATTTT.

The CDR3, as DNA: TGTGCCAGCAGCGCGGGGGGGGCAACGTCCTACGAGCAGTACTTC. It is translated as CASSAGGATSYEQYF. J is TRBJ2-7 and V is TRBV5-4; the match to TRBD2 covers 9 bases. J was trimmed by 1 base and V by 4 bases; bases with no gene match: 6. The CDR3 has 15 amino acids. Germline CDR1 is SGHNT and CDR2 is YYREEE (reference sequence).

This chain connects TRBV5-4 to TRBJ2-1; 9 nucleotides agree with TRBD1. Trimming removed 5 bases from V and 1 base from J; junction bases left unmatched: 7. The CDR3 runs to 16 residues. Per the germline V gene, CDR1 is SGHNT and CDR2 is YYREEE (reference sequence). CDR3 protein: CASRPTGGRSYNEQFF. The DNA for the CDR3 is TGTGCCAGCAGGCCTACAGGGGGCCGGTCCTACAATGAGCAGTTCTTC.

This chain links TRBV5-6 with TRBJ2-5, with D unclear. From germline, CDR1 is SGHDT and CDR2 YYEEEE. CDR3 length: 13 amino acids. Between the trimmed V and J ends, which lost 0 bases and 2 bases, there was a span of 5 bases. The CDR3, as DNA: TGTGCCAGCAGCTTGGCCCCTCAAGAGACCCAGTACTTC. This gives the protein CASSLAPQETQYF. Looking up the rest from reference TRBV5-6 and TRBJ2-5 gives the full variable domain: DAGVTQSPTHLIKTRGQQVTLRCSPKSGHDTVSWYQQALGQGPQFIFQYYEEEERQRGNFPDRFSGHQFPNYSSELNVNALLLGDSALYLCASSLAPQETQYFGPGTRLLVL.

The J gene is TRBJ2-5, the V gene TRBV7-2; tentatively, D is TRBD1 or TRBD2 (5 bases each). V lost 7 bases and J 5 bases, leaving 17 bases between the germline ends. CDR3 length: 14 amino acids. Per germline, CDR1 SGHTA and CDR2 FQGNSA. The CDR3 nucleotides are TGTGCCAGCACCAGACGGGGCACCCGGGAGACCCAGTACTTC. It codes for CASTRRGTRETQYF.

This chain connects TRBV9 to TRBJ2-1, with 8 bases aligning to TRBD2. This CDR3 has 16 amino acids. J lost 9 bases, V lost 0 bases, and 11 bases had no gene match. CDR1 is SGDLS and CDR2 is YYNGEE in the germline V gene. The CDR3 protein is CASSVGLSGTLSEQFF. The CDR3, as DNA: TGTGCCAGCAGCGTAGGCCTTAGCGGGACCCTGAGTGAGCAGTTCTTC.